This TCR beta chain was retrieved from a study of blood T cell repertoires in COVID-19. For the study at large: From the United States, Italy and Spain came samples of acute and convalescent COVID-19. PBMCs, B-cell-depleted T cells, or T cells provided the cDNA or gDNA that made up the material.

CDR1 and CDR2 (germline): MNHEY, SVGAGI. This CDR3 is built from 14 residues. The V and J ends lost 6 bases and 3 bases respectively, with 15 bases between them. Per the study methods: The authors estimated nucleated cell counts from reference gene primer amplification. Sequencing used immunoSEQ multiplex PCR; TCRdb keeps in-frame clones, though not all of them. The V and J calls and clone size are taken from that table; D and trimming were inferred from the DNA. The sample carries tens of thousands of clones, 85% recorded once. Specimen: peripheral blood. This chain links TRBV6-5 with TRBJ2-7; D perhaps matches TRBD2 (6 bases). This receptor was identified in an older man with acute or convalescent COVID-19. CDR3 DNA: TGTGCCAGCAGGGGGCGGGGCCACTACTACGAGCAGTACTTC. Its protein product is CASRGRGHYYEQYF.